These 21 T cell receptor beta chains were sequenced from one sample in a study of blood T cell repertoires in COVID-19. Method: immunoSEQ multiplex PCR; TCRdb's copy keeps in-frame clones and lacks some. The sample includes 240,000 or so clones, almost 85% of them seen just once. The sequencing input was peripheral blood. Receptors originate from a woman of 80 years or more with acute or convalescent COVID-19.

This chain uses TRBV9 with TRBJ1-5; no definite D call. Germline CDR1 SGDLS, CDR2 YYNGEE. CDR3 length: 12 residues. The ends were cut back, 5 bases at V and 4 bases at J, with 7 bases in the middle. CDR3 residues: CASSRGNQPQHF. DNA of the CDR3: TGTGCCAGCAGTCGAGGTAATCAGCCCCAGCATTTT.

The chain combines TRBV6-4 with TRBJ1-5; the D is unclear. Trimming stripped 4 bases from V and 3 bases from J, with 7 bases between. CDR1 and CDR2 from the germline V gene are MRHNA and SNTAGT. The CDR3 runs 13 residues. The CDR3 is CASSGEVNQPQHF. Written as DNA, the CDR3 is TGTGCCAGCAGTGGGGAGGTCAATCAGCCCCAGCATTTT.

A word on this clone: In the same sample, other DNA sequences code for this CDR3. The rearrangement links TRBV9 to TRBJ1-4; 11 bases line up with TRBD1. This CDR3 is 15 amino acids long. Trimming cost V 3 bases and J 7 bases; bases outside gene matches: 5. Germline loops: CDR1 SGDLS, CDR2 YYNGEE. The CDR3 DNA follows: TGTGCCAGCAGCGCAAGGACAGGGGGCGGTGAAAAACTGTTTTTT. Amino acids: CASSARTGGGEKLFF.

The chain has TRBV6-1 and TRBJ1-3; weak D call: TRBD1 (5 bases). The ends were cut back, 1 base at V and 8 bases at J, with 9 bases in the middle. CDR1 is MNHNS, CDR2 SASEGT, per germline. CDR3 length equals 13 residues. CDR3 region: CASSEGQGYTIYF. The CDR3 coding sequence is TGTGCCAGCAGTGAAGGTCAGGGTTACACCATATATTTT.

This chain joins TRBV4-3 and TRBJ2-7; the match to TRBD1 covers 7 bases. V trimming: 2 bases; J trimming: 5 bases; junction bases outside the gene matches: 12. The CDR3 consists of 16 residues. Germline V gene sequence: CDR1 LGHNA, CDR2 YSLEER. DNA for the CDR3: TGCGCCAGCAGCCAACAATTCGGACAGGTTGAGAACGAGCAGTACTTC. Translated: CASSQQFGQVENEQYF.

V gene TRBV7-2 combines with J gene TRBJ2-1; 9 bases line up with TRBD2. The CDR3 totals 16 residues. V trimming: 0 bases; J trimming: 5 bases; junction bases outside the gene matches: 5. Germline CDR1 and CDR2: SGHTA and FQGNSA. The CDR3 bases are TGTGCCAGCAGCTTAGCCGGGACTAGCATAAACAATGAGCAGTTCTTC. This encodes CASSLAGTSINNEQFF. The full variable domain, in which reference TRBV7-2 and TRBJ2-1 provide the parts outside the CDR3, is GAGVSQSPSNKVTEKGKDVELRCDPISGHTALYWYRQSLGQGLEFLIYFQGNSAPDKSGLPSDRFSAERTGGSVSTLTIQRTQQEDSAVYLCASSLAGTSINNEQFFGPGTRLTVL.

This clone was found once. The chain uses TRBV7-2 and TRBJ2-3; TRBD2 is a possible D gene (7 bases). In germline, CDR1 is SGHTA, CDR2 FQGNSA. CDR3 length: 16 residues. The germline V and J ends were trimmed by 5 bases and 4 bases, with 19 bases remaining between them. DNA for the CDR3: TGTGCCAGCAGCATCCTACCTGGGGGGGCGTCAGATACGCAGTATTTT. This gives the protein CASSILPGGASDTQYF.

This clone was detected only a few times. The same CDR3 also results from other DNA sequences found in this sample. The chain couples TRBV12-3 or TRBV12-4 to TRBJ1-3, with no clear D. V lost 6 bases and J 0 bases, leaving 6 bases between the germline ends. The CDR3 totals 13 residues. The CDR3 coding sequence is TGTGCCAGCAGCCTCTACTCTGGAAACACCATATATTTT. Its translation is CASSLYSGNTIYF.

The chain employs TRBV9 and TRBJ1-5; D gene uncertain. The V end was cut by 0 bases, the J end by 3 bases, with 10 bases between. The CDR3 has 15 amino acids. Germline CDR1 is SGDLS and CDR2 is YYNGEE. The DNA for the CDR3 is TGTGCCAGCAGCGTAGGCGGCAAGGACAATCAGCCCCAGCATTTT. This sequence encodes CASSVGGKDNQPQHF.

Regarding this clone: Other DNA sequences in the same sample also yield this CDR3. J is TRBJ1-1 and V is TRBV10-2; maybe TRBD1 (5 bases). V was shortened by 4 bases and J by 5 bases, with 8 bases between the two germline ends. The CDR3 has 12 amino acids. Germline loops: CDR1 WSHSY, CDR2 SAAADI. Here the CDR3 DNA reads TGCGCCAGCAGTGCGGGGGGTACTGAAGCTTTCTTT. It encodes CASSAGGTEAFF.

With regard to this clone: In the same sample, other DNA sequences code for this CDR3. The V gene is TRBV18, the J gene TRBJ1-3; 8 bases are a match to TRBD1. CDR3 length: 15 residues. With 3 bases clipped from V and 4 bases from J, the junction kept 5 bases outside the gene matches. CDR1 and CDR2 from the germline V gene are KGHSH and LQKENI. The CDR3 sequence is CASSPQGAPGNTIYF. The CDR3 DNA is TGTGCCAGCTCACCCCAGGGGGCGCCAGGAAACACCATATATTTT.

The rearrangement joins TRBV2 to TRBJ2-1; 8 nucleotides align to TRBD2. V lost 0 bases to trimming and J lost 6 bases; unmatched junction nucleotides: 4. CDR1 is SNHLY, CDR2 FYNNEI, per germline. The CDR3 runs 15 residues. The CDR3 nucleotides are TGTGCCAGCAGTGAAGCTAGCGGGATCTCCAATGAGCAGTTCTTC. Translating gives CASSEASGISNEQFF.

This clone was seen many times. The V call is TRBV12-3 or TRBV12-4, the J call TRBJ1-1; TRBD1 might be the D (6 bases). This CDR3 is 12 amino acids long. The V gene lost 8 bases and the J gene lost 4 bases, with 11 bases spanning the gap. CDR3 bases: TGTGCCAGCTGCAGGACAGCCACTGAAGCTTTCTTT. Residues: CASCRTATEAFF.

The chain links TRBV19 to TRBJ1-1, with a tentative D call TRBD1 (6 bases). From germline, CDR1 is LNHDA and CDR2 SQIVND (reference sequence). The CDR3 extends over 15 amino acids. Trimming removed 5 bases at V and 1 base at J, with 14 bases between. CDR3 loop: CASSPTGWGNTEAFF. The CDR3 DNA follows: TGTGCCAGTAGTCCTACAGGGTGGGGGAACACTGAAGCTTTCTTT.

V usage is TRBV7-2 and J usage is TRBJ2-2; D might be TRBD1 (5 bases). Germline CDR1 and CDR2: SGHTA and FQGNSA. Trimming left V 1 base short and J 3 bases short, with 9 bases between. The CDR3 consists of 15 residues. Here the CDR3 reads CASSLGGADTGELFF. The CDR3 nucleotides are TGTGCCAGCAGCTTAGGTGGGGCTGACACCGGGGAGCTGTTTTTT.

The chain carries TRBV19 and TRBJ2-5; 7 bases are shared with TRBD2. The CDR3 loop spans 13 amino acids. J was trimmed by 4 bases and V by 3 bases; bases with no gene match: 2. Germline V gene data show CDR1 as LNHDA and CDR2 as SQIVND (reference sequence). CDR3 protein: CASSILAGETQYF. The CDR3 DNA reads as TGTGCCAGTAGTATTTTAGCGGGAGAGACCCAGTACTTC.

CDR3 nucleotide sequence: TGCAGCGTTGGAATACAGGGCGACACTGAAGCTTTCTTT. Translating gives CSVGIQGDTEAFF. The gene calls are TRBV29-1 and TRBJ1-1; D is perhaps TRBD1 (6 bases). The V end was cut by 4 bases, the J end by 3 bases, with 12 bases between. CDR3 length: 13 amino acids. Per germline, CDR1 SQVTM and CDR2 ANQGSEA.

V and J are TRBV28 and TRBJ2-4; 13 nucleotides align to TRBD2. The CDR3 spans 15 residues. Germline trimming cut 5 bases from V and 9 bases from J; bases unmatched to any gene: 7. Germline assignment: CDR1 MDHEN and CDR2 SYDVKM. The CDR3 DNA reads as TGTGCCAGCAGTACCTGGACTAGCGGGAGTACCATTCAGTACTTC. It encodes CASSTWTSGSTIQYF.

This chain joins TRBV5-8 and TRBJ1-2, with D unresolved. The CDR3 runs to 16 residues. The V and J ends lost 0 bases and 0 bases respectively, with 12 bases between them. From germline, CDR1 is SGHTS and CDR2 YDEGEE. Written as DNA, the CDR3 is TGTGCCAGCAGCTTGGGCGGCGGCTTAGCTAACTATGGCTACACCTTC. Protein product: CASSLGGGLANYGYTF. Full variable domain (outside the CDR3, taken from reference TRBV5-8 and TRBJ1-2): EAGVTQSPTHLIKTRGQQATLRCSPISGHTSVYWYQQALGLGLQFLLWYDEGEERNRGNFPPRFSGRQFPNYSSELNVNALELEDSALYLCASSLGGGLANYGYTFGSGTRLTVV.

V is TRBV19 and J is TRBJ1-2; tentative D call: TRBD1 (6 bases). Trimming removed 1 base at V and 3 bases at J, with 12 bases between. CDR3 size: 15 residues. CDR1 LNHDA and CDR2 SQIVND come from the germline V gene (reference sequence). The CDR3 DNA reads TGTGCCAGTAGTATAGTCGACAGGCCCCACTATGGCTACACCTTC. Translated, it gives CASSIVDRPHYGYTF.

This chain joins TRBV7-2 and TRBJ2-5, with a possible D match to TRBD2 (6 bases). This CDR3 is built from 16 residues. In germline, CDR1 is SGHTA, CDR2 FQGNSA. Trimming took off 8 bases at V and 1 base at J, with 20 bases between the two ends. The CDR3 spells CASGKPLGGTQETQYF. The CDR3 DNA sequence: TGTGCCAGCGGAAAACCCCTGGGCGGGACCCAAGAGACCCAGTACTTC. The whole variable domain, filled in from reference TRBV7-2 and TRBJ2-5, reads GAGVSQSPSNKVTEKGKDVELRCDPISGHTALYWYRQSLGQGLEFLIYFQGNSAPDKSGLPSDRFSAERTGGSVSTLTIQRTQQEDSAVYLCASGKPLGGTQETQYFGPGTRLLVL.